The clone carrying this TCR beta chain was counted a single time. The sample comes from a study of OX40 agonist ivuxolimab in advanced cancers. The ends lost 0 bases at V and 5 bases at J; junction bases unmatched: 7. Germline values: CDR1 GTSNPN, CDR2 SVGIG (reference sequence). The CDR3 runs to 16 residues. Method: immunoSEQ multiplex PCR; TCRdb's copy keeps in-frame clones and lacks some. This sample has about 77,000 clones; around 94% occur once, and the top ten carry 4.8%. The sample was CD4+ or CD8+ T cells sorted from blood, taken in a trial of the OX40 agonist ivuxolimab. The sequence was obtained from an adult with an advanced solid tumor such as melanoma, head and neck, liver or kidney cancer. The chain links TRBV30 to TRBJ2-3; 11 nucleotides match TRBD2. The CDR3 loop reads CAWSVGLAGGKDTQYF. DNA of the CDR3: TGTGCCTGGAGTGTAGGCCTAGCGGGAGGAAAAGATACGCAGTATTTT. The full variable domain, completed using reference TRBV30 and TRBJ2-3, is SQTIHQWPATLVQPVGSPLSLECTVEGTSNPNLYWYRQAAGRGLQLLFYSVGIGQISSEVPQNLSASRPQDRQFILSSKKLLLSDSGFYLCAWSVGLAGGKDTQYFGPGTRLTVL.